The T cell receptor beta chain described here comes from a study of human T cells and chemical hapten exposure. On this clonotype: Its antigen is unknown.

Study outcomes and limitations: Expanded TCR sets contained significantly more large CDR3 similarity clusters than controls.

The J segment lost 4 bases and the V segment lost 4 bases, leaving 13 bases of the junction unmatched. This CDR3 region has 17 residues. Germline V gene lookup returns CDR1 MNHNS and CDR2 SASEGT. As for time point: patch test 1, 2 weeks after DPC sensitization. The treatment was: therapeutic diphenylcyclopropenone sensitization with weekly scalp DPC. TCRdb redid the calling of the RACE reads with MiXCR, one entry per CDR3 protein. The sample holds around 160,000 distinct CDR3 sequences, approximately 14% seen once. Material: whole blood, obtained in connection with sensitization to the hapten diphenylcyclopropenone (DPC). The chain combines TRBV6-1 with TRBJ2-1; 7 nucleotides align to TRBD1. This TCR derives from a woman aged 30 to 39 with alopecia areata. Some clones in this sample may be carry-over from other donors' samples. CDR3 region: CASSGRPGQDLYNEQFF. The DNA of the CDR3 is TGTGCCAGCAGTGGACGGCCCGGACAGGACTTGTACAATGAGCAGTTCTTC.